This T cell receptor beta chain appears in the sequencing data of a study of blood T cells in healthy people across ages. Study-wide context: Template switching captured about one barcoded beta molecule per two T cells. Whole-study results and caveats: Naive T cell percentage strongly correlated with TCR beta diversity.

A second PCR of about 6 to 11 cycles used a sample-barcoded 5' primer and a J-beta primer mix. TCRdb redid the calling of the 5' RACE reads with MiXCR, one entry per CDR3 protein. Found here are under 800,000 distinct CDR3 sequences, about 42% of them singletons; the top ten hold more than 20%. With regard to this clonotype: The target antigen is unknown.

The total RNA that was extracted per sample amounted to at least 6 micrograms. Trimming shortened V by 0 bases and J by 4 bases, and 9 bases separated the two germline ends. The CDR3 is 14 residues long. Per germline, CDR1 MGHRA and CDR2 YSYEKL. The sequenced sample consisted of blood. This receptor was taken from a woman aged 60-75 years in good health. The gene calls are TRBV4-1 and TRBJ1-2; tentative D call: TRBD1 (5 bases). This CDR3 reads CASSQDYRSYGYTF. The DNA of the CDR3 is TGCGCCAGCAGCCAAGATTACAGGAGCTATGGCTACACCTTC.